Below, 10 T cell receptor beta chains from the same sample are listed, as sequenced in a study of blood T cell repertoires in COVID-19. Libraries were prepared by immunoSEQ multiplex PCR; TCRdb keeps only in-frame clonotypes and omits some of them. Found here are 150,000 to 200,000 clones, about 90% of them singletons; the top ten hold nearly 2.5%. The sample consisted of peripheral blood. The origin of the receptors is a man aged 35 to 55 with active or convalescent COVID-19.

The genes are TRBV27 and TRBJ1-4, with D hard to call. V was shortened by 3 bases and J by 8 bases, with 7 bases between the two germline ends. Looked up from germline, CDR1 is MNHEY and CDR2 is SMNVEV (reference sequence). This CDR3 contains 12 residues. The CDR3 DNA reads as TGTGCCAGCAGTTTTTATGGCGAAAAACTGTTTTTT. This encodes CASSFYGEKLFF.

The V call is TRBV3-1 (or the pseudogene TRBV3-2), the J call TRBJ1-4; 9 positions agree with TRBD1. Trimming at V came to 1 base and at J to 5 bases, leaving 8 bases not matched to a gene. Per the germline V gene, CDR1 is LGHDT and CDR2 is YNNKEL (reference sequence). The CDR3 length is 17 residues. CDR3 sequence (DNA): TGTGCCAGCAGCCAAGGTTTTTATGACAGGGGGAATGAAAAACTGTTTTTT. It specifies CASSQGFYDRGNEKLFF.

This clone was recorded only once. The chain couples TRBV6-5 to TRBJ2-7; 7 bases fit TRBD2. CDR1 is MNHEY and CDR2 is SVGAGI in the germline V gene. This CDR3 contains 15 residues. V trimming: 6 bases; J trimming: 2 bases; junction bases outside the gene matches: 10. The DNA for the CDR3 is TGTGCCAGCAGGGAGGGAGGGACGATAGCCTACGAGCAGTACTTC. It specifies CASREGGTIAYEQYF.

The genes are TRBV27 and TRBJ1-2, with TRBD1 matching 7 bases. This CDR3 has 14 amino acids. Looked up from germline, CDR1 is MNHEY and CDR2 is SMNVEV (reference sequence). With V trimmed by 5 bases and J by 8 bases, 11 bases remained unmatched. For the CDR3, the DNA is TGTGCCAGCAGTGTACACCGGGACAGAAGGGGCTACACCTTC. Translated, it gives CASSVHRDRRGYTF.

The chain has TRBV3-1 (or the pseudogene TRBV3-2) and TRBJ2-3, with TRBD2 matching over 10 bases. The J segment lost 10 bases and the V segment lost 4 bases, leaving 14 bases of the junction unmatched. Germline V lookup: CDR1 LGHDT, CDR2 YNNKEL (reference sequence). This CDR3 has 16 amino acids. The CDR3 protein is CASSLRSGGARGAQYF. DNA for the CDR3: TGTGCCAGCAGCCTCCGGAGCGGGGGGGCCCGTGGAGCGCAGTATTTT.

This clone was seen only once. CDR3 protein: CATSRDRTSYGYTF. DNA for the CDR3: TGTGCCACCAGCAGAGATCGGACAAGCTATGGCTACACCTTC. The chain is built from TRBV15 and TRBJ1-2; D is perhaps TRBD1 (5 bases). Germline assignment: CDR1 LNHNV and CDR2 YYDKDF (reference sequence). V was shortened by 0 bases and J by 4 bases, with 9 bases between the two germline ends. The CDR3 is made up of 14 amino acids.

J is TRBJ2-5 and V is TRBV7-6; 12 bases line up with TRBD2. V was pared by 2 bases and J by 5 bases, with 3 bases of the junction left unmatched. This CDR3 has 15 amino acids. Germline values: CDR1 SGHVS, CDR2 FNYEAQ. CDR3 nucleotides: TGTGCCAGCAGCTTAAGGCTAGCGGGGGGGGAGACCCAGTACTTC. This translates into CASSLRLAGGETQYF.

This sequence joins TRBV29-1 and TRBJ1-1; D not resolved. Trimming took 5 bases from V and 4 from J, leaving 11 bases between them. CDR1 and CDR2 (germline): SQVTM, ANQGSEA. The CDR3 covers 12 residues. In DNA, the CDR3 is TGCAGCGTTAACCGCCCCGGCACTGAAGCTTTCTTT. Protein sequence: CSVNRPGTEAFF. Full variable domain (outside the CDR3, taken from reference TRBV29-1 and TRBJ1-1): SAVISQKPSRDICQRGTSLTIQCQVDSQVTMMFWYRQQPGQSLTLIATANQGSEATYESGFVIDKFPISRPNLTFSTLTVSNMSPEDSSIYLCSVNRPGTEAFFGQGTRLTVV.

The rearrangement uses TRBV30 and TRBJ1-5; tentative D call: TRBD1 (5 bases). The V end lost 3 bases, the J end lost 7 bases, and 13 bases lay between the germline ends. Germline-derived CDR1 and CDR2 are GTSNPN and SVGIG (reference sequence). This CDR3 has 13 amino acids. CDR3 in DNA: TGTGCCTGGAGACCCTCGGGGGGACAGCCCCAGCATTTT. It codes for CAWRPSGGQPQHF.

The chain carries TRBV5-1 and TRBJ1-2; 7 bases align to TRBD1. V was clipped by 0 bases and J by 3 bases; unmatched bases: 5. The CDR3 is 15 amino acids. The V gene's germline CDR1 is SGHRS and CDR2 YFSETQ. The DNA of the CDR3 is TGCGCCAGCAGCTTGGGGGGGACAGTTGACTATGGCTACACCTTC. Translated, it gives CASSLGGTVDYGYTF.